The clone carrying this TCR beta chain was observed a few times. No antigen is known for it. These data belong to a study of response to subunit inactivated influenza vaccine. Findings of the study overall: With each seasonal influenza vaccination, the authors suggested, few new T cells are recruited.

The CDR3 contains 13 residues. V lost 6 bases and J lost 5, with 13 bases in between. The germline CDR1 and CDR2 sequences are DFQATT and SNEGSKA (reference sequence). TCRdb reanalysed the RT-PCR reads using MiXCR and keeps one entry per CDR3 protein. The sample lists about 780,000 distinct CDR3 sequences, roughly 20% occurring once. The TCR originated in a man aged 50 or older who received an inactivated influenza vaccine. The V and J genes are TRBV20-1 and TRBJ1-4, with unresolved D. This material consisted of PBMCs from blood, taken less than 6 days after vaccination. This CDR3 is CSANKRVNEKLFF. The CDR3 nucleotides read TGCAGTGCAAACAAAAGAGTAAATGAAAAACTGTTTTTT.